The next 11 T cell receptor beta chains were all read from a single sample in a study of blood T cell repertoires in COVID-19. The method was immunoSEQ multiplex PCR; TCRdb's version includes in-frame clones alone and lacks a portion of them. Of some 110,000 clones in the sample, more than 85% were seen once. The sequencing input was peripheral blood. These receptors all come from a man aged 50 to 60 with COVID-19, enrolled during active disease.

The V call is TRBV7-2, the J call TRBJ1-2; 10 positions agree with TRBD1. V gave up 5 bases and J gave up 4 bases; unmatched junction bases: 7. The length of the CDR3 is 15 residues. The germline V gene has CDR1 SGHTA and CDR2 FQGNSA. The CDR3 loop reads CASSPGQGESYGYTF. Written as DNA, the CDR3 is TGTGCCAGCAGCCCCGGACAGGGGGAGAGCTATGGCTACACCTTC.

The chain is built from TRBV7-9 and TRBJ2-1, with 7 bases aligning to TRBD2. Germline V gene lookup returns CDR1 SEHNR and CDR2 FQNEAQ (reference sequence). The CDR3 has 15 amino acids. Germline trimming cut 5 bases from V and 3 bases from J; bases unmatched to any gene: 7. This chain's CDR3 is CASSLAGVGYNEQFF. The CDR3 DNA reads TGTGCCAGCAGCCTGGCGGGAGTAGGCTACAATGAGCAGTTCTTC.

The chain couples TRBV9 to TRBJ2-2, with D perhaps matching TRBD2 (6 bases). Looked up from germline, CDR1 is SGDLS and CDR2 is YYNGEE. The V end lost 2 bases, the J end lost 3 bases, and 8 bases lay between the germline ends. The CDR3 extends over 14 amino acids. This CDR3 reads CASSVSGDTGELFF. The CDR3 DNA follows: TGTGCCAGCAGCGTCTCGGGGGACACCGGGGAGCTGTTTTTT.

The gene calls are TRBV21-1 and TRBJ2-4; the DNA was not used to check the table's D call, TRBD1. TRBV21-1 is a listed pseudogene. CDR3 length equals 18 residues. CDR3 amino acids: CASSKGRSGSLAKNIQYF. The CDR3 region has the DNA TGTGCCAGCAGCAAAGGACGGTCAGGATCTCTAGCCAAAAACATTCAGTACTTC.

The chain recombines TRBV6-5 with TRBJ1-3, with TRBD1 identical over 8 bases. This CDR3 has 15 residues. Trimming at V came to 6 bases and at J to 0 bases, leaving 4 bases not matched to a gene. The germline V gene encodes CDR1 MNHEY and CDR2 SVGAGI. The chain's CDR3 is CASRRTGSSGNTIYF. CDR3 sequence (DNA): TGTGCCAGCAGGAGGACAGGGTCCTCTGGAAACACCATATATTTT.

Comment on this clone: The same CDR3 can be traced to other DNA sequences in this sample. The chain joins TRBV7-9 to TRBJ2-2, with 13 bases fitting TRBD2. The V segment lost 5 bases and the J segment 5 bases; nucleotides outside the gene matches: 2. From germline, CDR1 is SEHNR and CDR2 FQNEAQ (reference sequence). CDR3 length: 15 residues. CDR3 nucleotide sequence: TGTGCCAGCAGCCTACTAGCGGGAGGGACCGGGGAGCTGTTTTTT. Translation gives CASSLLAGGTGELFF.

This rearrangement joins TRBV4-3 to TRBJ2-2; D remains unclear. Germline V gene lookup returns CDR1 LGHNA and CDR2 YSLEER. The CDR3 covers 16 residues. V lost 0 bases and J lost 0, with 8 bases in between. CDR3 residues: CASSQDVATNTGELFF. CDR3 DNA sequence: TGCGCCAGCAGCCAAGATGTGGCAACGAACACCGGGGAGCTGTTTTTT.

The chain links TRBV28 to TRBJ2-3; 10 bases are a match to TRBD2. There are 19 residues in the CDR3. J lost 0 bases, V lost 4 bases, and 13 bases had no gene match. Germline-derived CDR1 and CDR2 are MDHEN and SYDVKM. In nucleotides, the CDR3 is TGTGCCAGCAGTTCTTTAGCGGGAGGACTACTAATTAGCACAGATACGCAGTATTTT. As protein: CASSSLAGGLLISTDTQYF. Supplemented by reference TRBV28 and TRBJ2-3, the full variable domain reads DVKVTQSSRYLVKRTGEKVFLECVQDMDHENMFWYRQDPGLGLRLIYFSYDVKMKEKGDIPEGYSVSREKKERFSLILESASTNQTSMYLCASSSLAGGLLISTDTQYFGPGTRLTVL.

The V call is TRBV3-1 (or the pseudogene TRBV3-2), the J call TRBJ2-2, with 9 bases aligning to TRBD2. The trim removed 4 bases at V and 7 bases at J, leaving 10 bases unmatched. The CDR3 runs to 16 residues. Germline CDR1 and CDR2: LGHDT and YNNKEL (reference sequence). This CDR3 reads CASSLRLAGKHGELFF. The CDR3, as DNA: TGTGCCAGCAGCCTCCGTCTAGCGGGAAAACACGGGGAGCTGTTTTTT.

The chain is built from TRBV21-1 and TRBJ2-2; the table's D call of TRBD2 was not tested on the DNA. TRBV21-1 is reported as a pseudogene. The CDR3 has 16 amino acids. The CDR3 loop reads CASSNSSIPNTGELFF. CDR3 sequence (DNA): TGTGCCAGCAGCAACTCTAGCATACCGAACACCGGGGAGCTGTTTTTT.

The chain couples TRBV18 to TRBJ2-3; perhaps TRBD2 as D (6 bases). CDR3 length: 16 residues. The V end lost 0 bases, the J end lost 4 bases, and 14 bases lay between the germline ends. The V gene's germline CDR1 is KGHSH and CDR2 LQKENI. The CDR3 loop is CASSPPASDAADTQYF. In DNA, the CDR3 is TGTGCCAGCTCACCACCCGCTAGCGATGCGGCAGATACGCAGTATTTT.